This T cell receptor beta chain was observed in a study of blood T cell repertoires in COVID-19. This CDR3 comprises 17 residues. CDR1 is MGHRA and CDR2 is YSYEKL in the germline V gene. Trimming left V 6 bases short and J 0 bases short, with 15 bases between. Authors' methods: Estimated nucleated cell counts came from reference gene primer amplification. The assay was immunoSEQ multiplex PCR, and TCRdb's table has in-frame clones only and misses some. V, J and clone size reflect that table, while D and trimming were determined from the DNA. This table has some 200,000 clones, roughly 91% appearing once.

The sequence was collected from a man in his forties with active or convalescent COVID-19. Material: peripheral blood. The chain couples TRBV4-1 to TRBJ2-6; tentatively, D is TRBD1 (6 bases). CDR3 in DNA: TGCGCCAGCAGTAGGATTACAGGGATCTCTGGGGCCAACGTCCTGACTTTC. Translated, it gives CASSRITGISGANVLTF.